A selection of T cell receptor beta chains follows, all from one sample in a study of T cell repertoires in cytomegalovirus infection. One entry per CDR3 protein, called by TCRdb with MiXCR from the reads. The sample has about 350,000 distinct CDR3 sequences, approximately 30% seen once. Which antigens these TCRs recognize remains unknown. The material sequenced was cultured PBMCs, taken from culture after CMV antigen stimulation. The origin of the receptors is a human donor in good health (CMV status not recorded). Some clones in this sample may be carry-over from other donors' samples. Each CDR3 is given with its conserved first and last residue. The order of the fields is clone size, V gene, D gene, J gene, CDR3 DNA, CDR3 protein. A D gene is named only where the DNA matches it firmly. The size of a clone is reported for some rows only, either as once, few or many, or as a class for expanded clones.

clone_size: .
v_call: TRBV7-9
d_call: TRBD1
j_call: TRBJ2-1
cdr3_nt: TGTGCCAGCAGCCCCCGGGACAGGGAGAATGAGCAGTTCTTC
cdr3_aa: CASSPRDRENEQFF

clone_size: .
v_call: TRBV19
d_call: .
j_call: TRBJ1-5
cdr3_nt: TGTGCCAGTAGTATTCATGCCGGGGACCCGCGCAATCAGCCCCAGCATTTT
cdr3_aa: CASSIHAGDPRNQPQHF

clone_size: .
v_call: TRBV11-2
d_call: .
j_call: TRBJ1-2
cdr3_nt: TGTGCCAGCAGCTTAGGGTTCCTACTCAGCTATGGCTACACCTTC
cdr3_aa: CASSLGFLLSYGYTF

clone_size: few
v_call: TRBV28
d_call: .
j_call: TRBJ2-3
cdr3_nt: TGTGCCAGTGACACAGGGTTACTCACAGATACGCAGTATTTT
cdr3_aa: CASDTGLLTDTQYF

clone_size: .
v_call: TRBV7-7
d_call: TRBD2
j_call: TRBJ2-3
cdr3_nt: TGTGCCAGCAGCTTTGGACTAGCGGGAGGGGGAGATACGCAGTATTTT
cdr3_aa: CASSFGLAGGGDTQYF

clone_size: .
v_call: TRBV12-3/TRBV12-4
d_call: .
j_call: TRBJ1-5
cdr3_nt: TGTGCCAGCAGCAGGGGTTATCAGCCCCAGCATTTT
cdr3_aa: CASSRGYQPQHF

clone_size: .
v_call: TRBV6-6
d_call: TRBD2
j_call: TRBJ2-3
cdr3_nt: TGTGCCAGCAGCCCGCCGTGGGGGCGGGAGGGCACAGATACGCAGTATTTT
cdr3_aa: CASSPPWGREGTDTQYF

clone_size: .
v_call: TRBV29-1
d_call: TRBD1
j_call: TRBJ1-5
cdr3_nt: TGCAGCGTTGCGACAGGGGGAAATCAGCCCCAGCATTTT
cdr3_aa: CSVATGGNQPQHF

clone_size: few
v_call: TRBV5-1
d_call: TRBD1
j_call: TRBJ2-4
cdr3_nt: TGCGCCAGCAGCTTGGGGACAGGGATGGCCAAAAACATTCAGTACTTC
cdr3_aa: CASSLGTGMAKNIQYF

clone_size: .
v_call: TRBV18
d_call: .
j_call: TRBJ2-7
cdr3_nt: TGTGCCAGCTCACCACCTGCTGCGTCCTACGAGCAGTACTTC
cdr3_aa: CASSPPAASYEQYF

clone_size: few
v_call: TRBV7-9
d_call: .
j_call: TRBJ1-2
cdr3_nt: TGTGCCAGCAGCTTAAACAGCCATAACTATGGCTACACCTTC
cdr3_aa: CASSLNSHNYGYTF

clone_size: .
v_call: TRBV7-2
d_call: .
j_call: TRBJ1-2
cdr3_nt: TGTGCCAGCAGCCCGGGACAAGTCCCATGGGGTGGCTACACCTTC
cdr3_aa: CASSPGQVPWGGYTF

clone_size: few
v_call: TRBV24-1
d_call: .
j_call: TRBJ1-1
cdr3_nt: TGTGCCACCAGGCGGGGCGACGGGCTGAACACTGAAGCTTTCTTT
cdr3_aa: CATRRGDGLNTEAFF

clone_size: many
v_call: TRBV12-3/TRBV12-4
d_call: TRBD2
j_call: TRBJ2-3
cdr3_nt: TGTGCCAGCAGCCGGGACGCGGGGGTGGATACGCAGTATTTT
cdr3_aa: CASSRDAGVDTQYF

clone_size: .
v_call: TRBV29-1
d_call: TRBD1
j_call: TRBJ1-5
cdr3_nt: TGCAGCGTCTCCGGGACAGGGGACAATCAGCCCCAGCATTTT
cdr3_aa: CSVSGTGDNQPQHF

clone_size: .
v_call: TRBV2
d_call: .
j_call: TRBJ2-3
cdr3_nt: TGTGCCAGCAGCCTCTATATGAGCACAGATACGCAGTATTTT
cdr3_aa: CASSLYMSTDTQYF

clone_size: .
v_call: TRBV7-6
d_call: .
j_call: TRBJ2-4
cdr3_nt: TGTGCCAGCAGCTTAGAGGGCAACATTCAGTACTTC
cdr3_aa: CASSLEGNIQYF

clone_size: .
v_call: TRBV7-2
d_call: TRBD1
j_call: TRBJ2-4
cdr3_nt: TGTGCCAGCAGCTTGATCGGGACAGGGGACTTACTAGAAAACATTCAGTACTTC
cdr3_aa: CASSLIGTGDLLENIQYF

clone_size: few
v_call: TRBV7-9
d_call: TRBD1
j_call: TRBJ2-7
cdr3_nt: TGTGCCAGCAGCCCGAGGACAGGTTACTACGAGCAGTACTTC
cdr3_aa: CASSPRTGYYEQYF

clone_size: few
v_call: TRBV28
d_call: .
j_call: TRBJ1-5
cdr3_nt: TGTGCCAGCAGTTTAATTGGGGAGTATCAGCCCCAGCATTTT
cdr3_aa: CASSLIGEYQPQHF

clone_size: few
v_call: TRBV11-2
d_call: .
j_call: TRBJ2-7
cdr3_nt: TGTGCCAGCAGCTTAGGCCGGGGGCGCGTCAACGAGCAGTACTTC
cdr3_aa: CASSLGRGRVNEQYF

clone_size: many
v_call: TRBV7-2
d_call: TRBD2
j_call: TRBJ2-1
cdr3_nt: TGTGCCAGCAGCCGTCCCGGGACTAGCGGACTCTACAATGAGCAGTTCTTC
cdr3_aa: CASSRPGTSGLYNEQFF

clone_size: few
v_call: TRBV12-3/TRBV12-4
d_call: .
j_call: TRBJ1-5
cdr3_nt: TGTGCCAGCAGTTTAGAGGGGACACATAGCAATCAGCCCCAGCATTTT
cdr3_aa: CASSLEGTHSNQPQHF

clone_size: .
v_call: TRBV20-1
d_call: .
j_call: TRBJ2-1
cdr3_nt: TGCAGTGCTAGCCTTCTACAGGGCTCCTACAATGAGCAGTTCTTC
cdr3_aa: CSASLLQGSYNEQFF

clone_size: .
v_call: TRBV4-1
d_call: .
j_call: TRBJ1-1
cdr3_nt: TGCGCCAGCAGCCAAGTGACGTGGAAAACTGAAGCTTTCTTT
cdr3_aa: CASSQVTWKTEAFF

clone_size: .
v_call: TRBV7-8
d_call: TRBD2
j_call: TRBJ2-1
cdr3_nt: TGTGCCAGCAGCTTACCCTTCGGGACTAGCGGGATTGCTGAGCAGTTCTTC
cdr3_aa: CASSLPFGTSGIAEQFF

clone_size: .
v_call: TRBV7-9
d_call: .
j_call: TRBJ2-7
cdr3_nt: TGTGCCAGCAGCTTAGACCCGGGAAGCCACGAGCAGTACTTC
cdr3_aa: CASSLDPGSHEQYF

clone_size: .
v_call: TRBV9
d_call: .
j_call: TRBJ2-7
cdr3_nt: TGTGCCAGCAGCCGTGGGGGCGCCGAGCAGTACTTC
cdr3_aa: CASSRGGAEQYF